These T cell receptor beta chains were read from a single sample in a study of shared clonotypes between healthy human individuals. The protocol was immunoSEQ multiplex PCR, while the TCRdb copy is restricted to in-frame clones and leaves out a portion. The sample holds about 600,000 clones, around 95% seen once. Material: naive CD8+ T cells sorted from blood. Receptor source: a woman aged 25 to 39 in good health. The CDR3 runs from the conserved cysteine through the conserved F or W. Each record gives: clone size, D gene, V gene, J gene, CDR3 protein, CDR3 DNA. D genes are given only for firm matches. Clone size, where shown, is once, few, many, or a class for clones that have expanded.

.	TRBD1	TRBV7-9	TRBJ1-1	CASSFGQGDTEAFF	TGTGCCAGCAGCTTCGGACAGGGGGACACTGAAGCTTTCTTT
.	TRBD1	TRBV7-9	TRBJ2-7	CASSKGTGPYEQYF	TGTGCCAGCAGCAAAGGGACAGGGCCCTACGAGCAGTACTTC
.	TRBD2	TRBV7-2	TRBJ2-7	CASSELGLAGGWYEQYF	TGTGCCAGCAGCGAATTAGGACTAGCGGGAGGTTGGTACGAGCAGTACTTC
.	.	TRBV7-8	TRBJ1-5	CTSSLGTVGYQPQHF	TGTACCAGCAGCTTAGGAACGGTGGGGTATCAGCCCCAGCATTTT
.	TRBD1	TRBV28	TRBJ2-7	CASSLTGGQRGFYEQYF	TGTGCCAGCAGTTTAACAGGGGGCCAGCGGGGTTTCTACGAGCAGTACTTC
.	.	TRBV6-1	TRBJ1-5	CASSEGWGGVDQPQHF	TGTGCCAGCAGTGAAGGGTGGGGCGGGGTAGATCAGCCCCAGCATTTT
.	TRBD1	TRBV7-9	TRBJ2-7	CASSLTGTAYEQYF	TGTGCCAGCAGCTTAACCGGGACAGCTTACGAGCAGTACTTC
.	.	TRBV19	TRBJ2-5	CAIKQGERETQYF	TGTGCCATCAAACAAGGGGAGAGGGAGACCCAGTACTTC
.	.	TRBV2	TRBJ2-5	CASSEFLDSDQETQYF	TGTGCCAGCAGTGAATTCCTGGACAGCGACCAAGAGACCCAGTACTTC
.	.	TRBV10-3	TRBJ1-3	CAISELGTSGNTIYF	TGTGCCATCAGTGAGTTGGGGACCTCTGGAAACACCATATATTTT
.	TRBD1	TRBV27	TRBJ1-5	CASSLSTGENQPQHF	TGTGCCAGCAGTTTATCGACAGGGGAAAATCAGCCCCAGCATTTT
.	.	TRBV11-2	TRBJ1-1	CASSHPTGNTEAFF	TGTGCCAGCAGCCATCCAACAGGGAACACTGAAGCTTTCTTT
.	.	TRBV4-2	TRBJ2-5	CASSLPDEQETQYF	TGTGCCAGCAGCCTCCCTGACGAGCAAGAGACCCAGTACTTC
.	.	TRBV2	TRBJ2-1	CASSEARSANEQFF	TGTGCCAGCAGTGAAGCACGGAGTGCTAATGAGCAGTTCTTC
.	.	TRBV10-2	TRBJ2-3	CASRELVREQEDTQYF	TGCGCCAGCAGGGAGCTGGTCCGGGAGCAAGAAGATACGCAGTATTTT
.	TRBD1	TRBV4-1	TRBJ2-7	CASSVRDRGSYEQYF	TGCGCCAGCAGCGTCCGGGACAGGGGATCCTACGAGCAGTACTTC
once	.	TRBV9	TRBJ1-2	CASSVGGASYGYTF	TGTGCCAGCAGCGTAGGGGGGGCGAGCTATGGCTACACCTTC
.	TRBD1	TRBV5-4	TRBJ2-7	CASRGGQGASNEQYF	TGTGCCAGCAGGGGGGGCCAGGGGGCGTCTAACGAGCAGTACTTC
.	.	TRBV27	TRBJ2-7	CASGSPYEQYF	TGTGCCAGCGGAAGCCCCTACGAGCAGTACTTC
.	.	TRBV29-1	TRBJ2-1	CSVEGRGLYNEQFF	TGCAGCGTTGAGGGCCGGGGCCTATACAATGAGCAGTTCTTC
.	.	TRBV27	TRBJ2-7	CASSLVQSSYEQYF	TGTGCCAGCAGTTTGGTGCAGAGCTCCTACGAGCAGTACTTC
.	.	TRBV6-6	TRBJ1-2	CASTATAYGYTF	TGTGCCAGCACCGCGACAGCCTATGGCTACACCTTC
.	.	TRBV4-2	TRBJ2-7	CASSQDPPAYEQYF	TGTGCCAGCAGCCAAGATCCCCCAGCCTACGAGCAGTACTTC
.	TRBD1	TRBV27	TRBJ1-2	CASSSGGGGYGYTF	TGTGCCAGCAGTTCAGGGGGCGGTGGGTATGGCTACACCTTC
.	.	TRBV19	TRBJ2-1	CASRAAASGFYNEQFF	TGTGCCAGTAGGGCCGCGGCGAGCGGCTTCTACAATGAGCAGTTCTTC
.	.	TRBV28	TRBJ2-7	CASSLLGGYEQYF	TGTGCCAGCAGTTTATTAGGGGGGTACGAGCAGTACTTC
.	.	TRBV29-1	TRBJ2-3	CSVEGAGRVTDTQYF	TGCAGCGTTGAGGGGGCAGGGCGTGTCACAGATACGCAGTATTTT
.	.	TRBV28	TRBJ1-2	CASTTGSYGYTF	TGTGCCAGCACAACAGGGAGTTATGGCTACACCTTC
.	.	TRBV30	TRBJ1-2	CAWTPTDSDYGYTF	TGTGCCTGGACCCCGACAGACTCGGACTATGGCTACACCTTC
.	.	TRBV9	TRBJ2-7	CASGSSPGHEQYF	TGTGCCAGTGGTTCGTCTCCGGGCCACGAGCAGTACTTC
.	.	TRBV9	TRBJ2-1	CASSVAGTYNEQFF	TGTGCCAGCAGCGTAGCGGGGACCTACAATGAGCAGTTCTTC
.	.	TRBV10-3	TRBJ1-6	CAISPEANNSPLHF	TGTGCCATCAGTCCGGAGGCTAATAATTCACCCCTCCACTTT
.	.	TRBV7-8	TRBJ2-7	CASSLWVLGDEQYF	TGTGCCAGCAGCTTATGGGTCCTCGGGGACGAGCAGTACTTC
.	.	TRBV5-1	TRBJ1-5	CASSNGLNQPQHF	TGCGCCAGCAGTAACGGGCTCAATCAGCCCCAGCATTTT
once	.	TRBV5-4	TRBJ1-4	CASSLESEEKLFF	TGTGCCAGCAGCTTGGAGTCAGAAGAAAAACTGTTTTTT
.	.	TRBV6-1	TRBJ2-1	CASSEAVSLNEQFF	TGTGCCAGCAGTGAAGCAGTTAGCCTAAATGAGCAGTTCTTC
.	.	TRBV4-2	TRBJ2-7	CASSPGTETYEQYF	TGTGCCAGCAGTCCCGGGACGGAAACCTACGAGCAGTACTTC
once	.	TRBV27	TRBJ2-5	CASSSLAEQETQYF	TGTGCCAGCAGTTCGTTGGCTGAGCAAGAGACCCAGTACTTC
once	.	TRBV28	TRBJ1-1	CASSFRAGDTEAFF	TGTGCCAGCAGTTTTCGGGCAGGGGACACTGAAGCTTTCTTT
.	TRBD2	TRBV5-5	TRBJ2-7	CASGGTSGPSYEQYF	TGTGCCAGCGGTGGGACTAGCGGGCCCTCCTACGAGCAGTACTTC
.	.	TRBV10-3	TRBJ2-7	CAISEESYEQYF	TGTGCCATCAGTGAGGAGTCCTACGAGCAGTACTTC
.	.	TRBV10-2	TRBJ1-1	CASSEDTEAFF	TGCGCCAGCAGTGAAGACACTGAAGCTTTCTTT
.	TRBD1	TRBV5-1	TRBJ1-4	CASSLEPTGGYEKLFF	TGCGCCAGCAGCTTGGAACCGACAGGGGGCTATGAAAAACTGTTTTTT
.	.	TRBV25-1	TRBJ1-2	CASSPPRTNYGYTF	TGTGCCAGCAGCCCCCCCCGGACGAACTATGGCTACACCTTC
.	TRBD2	TRBV7-9	TRBJ2-1	CASTLRSGTRNEQFF	TGTGCCAGCACCCTTCGGAGCGGGACCCGGAATGAGCAGTTCTTC
.	.	TRBV7-6	TRBJ2-1	CASHDGAGYNEQFF	TGTGCCAGCCACGATGGGGCGGGCTACAATGAGCAGTTCTTC
.	TRBD1	TRBV5-4	TRBJ2-7	CASSSRTGGSYEQYF	TGTGCCAGCAGCTCCCGGACAGGGGGTTCCTACGAGCAGTACTTC
.	TRBD2	TRBV4-1	TRBJ2-1	CASSQGGTSKHEQFF	TGCGCCAGCAGCCAAGGCGGGACTAGTAAACATGAGCAGTTCTTC
.	.	TRBV20-1	TRBJ2-3	CSANTDTQYF	TGCAGTGCTAACACAGATACGCAGTATTTT
.	TRBD2	TRBV7-9	TRBJ2-2	CASSLTSGKTGELFF	TGTGCCAGCAGCTTAACTAGCGGGAAAACCGGGGAGCTGTTTTTT
.	TRBD2	TRBV28	TRBJ2-7	CASSLYPGTSGYEQYF	TGTGCCAGCAGTTTGTATCCCGGGACTAGTGGCTACGAGCAGTACTTC
.	.	TRBV28	TRBJ1-4	CATKDGYNEKLFF	TGTGCCACTAAGGACGGATATAATGAAAAACTGTTTTTT
.	TRBD1	TRBV7-9	TRBJ1-4	CASSLLGQGKGEKLFF	TGTGCCAGCAGCTTACTCGGACAGGGGAAGGGGGAAAAACTGTTTTTT
.	TRBD2	TRBV27	TRBJ2-1	CASGLAVYNEQFF	TGTGCCAGCGGACTAGCGGTATACAATGAGCAGTTCTTC
.	TRBD2	TRBV10-3	TRBJ2-5	CAISEKGEGVQETQYF	TGTGCCATCAGTGAGAAAGGGGAGGGTGTCCAAGAGACCCAGTACTTC
.	.	TRBV11-3	TRBJ2-1	CASSPLLGGRRRYNEQFF	TGTGCCAGCAGCCCCCTCCTAGGTGGGAGAAGGAGGTACAATGAGCAGTTCTTC
.	TRBD2	TRBV9	TRBJ2-7	CASSSRLAGGEGEQYF	TGTGCCAGCAGCTCACGACTAGCGGGAGGTGAAGGCGAGCAGTACTTC
.	.	TRBV7-9	TRBJ2-1	CASSSYGDNEQFF	TGTGCCAGCAGCTCATATGGTGACAATGAGCAGTTCTTC
.	.	TRBV4-1	TRBJ1-1	CASSQRGLAEAFF	TGCGCCAGCAGCCAGAGGGGCTTGGCTGAAGCTTTCTTT